The present entry profiles one TCR beta chain with its context. Its antigen remains unidentified. The sample belongs to a study of CD8 T cells in ankylosing spondylitis. V gave up 7 bases and J gave up 5 bases, with 15 bases separating them. This CDR3 spans 13 amino acids. From germline, CDR1 is SQVTM and CDR2 ANQGSEA. Study-level points and caveats: Fewer than ten highly homologous variants made up a TCR beta motif that seemed to typify ankylosing spondylitis blood.

It was by quantitative 5'-RACE with molecular barcodes that TCR beta libraries were made. TCRdb re-called the 5' RACE reads through MiXCR, storing one row per CDR3 protein. The repertoire consists of over 400,000 distinct CDR3 sequences, with roughly 26% occurring once and the leading ten covering 0.89%. The sequence was collected from a male donor with ankylosing spondylitis. V is TRBV29-1 and J is TRBJ2-1; a weak D match, TRBD1 (6 bases). The sample comprised blood, either unsorted or a sorted T cell fraction (not recorded which). This chain's CDR3 is CSARYREDNEQFF. In nucleotides, the CDR3 is TGCAGCGCGAGGTACAGGGAAGACAATGAGCAGTTCTTC.